These T cell receptor beta chains were read from a single sample in a study of molecular identifiers for immune sequencing clone quantification. TCRdb reanalysed the PCR reads using MiXCR and keeps one entry per CDR3 protein. This sample has over 600,000 distinct CDR3 sequences, with less than 20% found just once. The sequencing input was naive CD8+ T cells from blood, with Jurkat cell RNA spiked in. These receptor sequences come from a human donor in good health. Some libraries in this study had Jurkat cell RNA spiked in. Both conserved end residues are part of each CDR3. The D gene is left open where the match is weak. Clone size, where shown, is once, few, many, or a class for clones that have expanded.

cdr3_length,d_call,clone_size,j_call,v_call,cdr3_aa,cdr3_nt
13,.,few,TRBJ2-1,TRBV10-3,CATKLSSYNEQFF,TGTGCCACCAAACTTAGCTCCTACAATGAGCAGTTCTTC
16,.,many,TRBJ2-1,TRBV7-8,CASSLAGVSSYNEQFF,TGTGCCAGCAGCTTAGCGGGGGTAAGCTCCTACAATGAGCAGTTCTTC
14,.,.,TRBJ2-7,TRBV9,CASSQHDGAYEQYF,TGTGCCAGCAGCCAACACGACGGCGCCTACGAGCAGTACTTC
13,.,many,TRBJ1-2,TRBV27,CASSSSQNYGYTF,.
14,TRBD1,many,TRBJ1-1,TRBV20-1,CSARDSGGFQFAFF,TGCAGTGCTAGAGATTCAGGGGGATTCCAGTTCGCTTTCTTT
15,.,few,TRBJ1-5,TRBV20-1,CSAQERVSTFQPQHF,TGCAGTGCTCAGGAGAGGGTATCGACCTTTCAGCCCCAGCATTTT
16,.,many,TRBJ1-6,TRBV27,CASSFRGGGFNSPLHF,TGTGCCAGCAGTTTCCGGGGAGGAGGGTTCAATTCACCCCTCCACTTT
15,.,.,TRBJ1-3,TRBV25-1,CASSYGRSSGNAIYF,TGTGCCAGCAGTTACGGACGGAGCTCTGGAAACGCCATATATTTT
14,.,.,TRBJ2-7,TRBV7-9,CASSYGDIGYEQYF,TGTGCCAGCAGCTATGGGGACATTGGCTACGAGCAGTACTTC
13,TRBD2,few,TRBJ2-7,TRBV6-2/TRBV6-3,CASSEAGEREQYF,TGTGCCAGCAGTGAAGCGGGAGAACGCGAGCAGTACTTC
14,.,.,TRBJ2-7,TRBV27,CASSLLGGADEQYF,TGTGCCAGCAGTTTACTGGGCGGGGCAGACGAGCAGTACTTC
13,.,many,TRBJ2-3,TRBV6-2/TRBV6-3,CAHRMANTDTQYF,TGTGCCCATCGTATGGCAAACACAGATACGCAGTATTTT
14,.,.,TRBJ1-2,TRBV9,CASTPSSPNYGYTF,TGTGCCAGCACCCCATCAAGCCCGAACTATGGCTACACCTTC
13,.,many,TRBJ2-7,TRBV6-5,CASSYVGGGEQYF,TGTGCCAGCAGTTACGTGGGGGGCGGCGAGCAGTACTTC
17,TRBD1,.,TRBJ2-6,TRBV27,CASSLGTGVVGANVLTF,TGTGCCAGCAGTTTAGGGACAGGGGTGGTTGGGGCCAACGTCCTGACTTTC
15,.,many,TRBJ1-5,TRBV12-3/TRBV12-4,CASSSSGVSNQPQHF,TGTGCCAGCAGTTCCTCAGGGGTTAGCAATCAGCCCCAGCATTTT
14,TRBD1,many,TRBJ2-7,TRBV29-1,CSVVGQGISYEQYF,TGCAGCGTCGTGGGACAGGGGATCTCCTACGAGCAGTACTTC
16,.,many,TRBJ1-5,TRBV20-1,CSARPPAVGGNQPQHF,TGCAGTGCTAGACCTCCGGCAGTCGGGGGCAATCAGCCCCAGCATTTT
15,.,few,TRBJ2-1,TRBV10-3,CAISESLGSGNEQFF,TGTGCCATCAGTGAGTCACTGGGTTCAGGCAATGAGCAGTTCTTC
16,.,few,TRBJ1-5,TRBV27,CASSPSTGITNQPQHF,TGTGCCAGCAGTCCATCGACAGGAATCACAAATCAGCCCCAGCATTTT
14,.,.,TRBJ1-5,TRBV6-2/TRBV6-3,CASSSGGWYQPQHF,TGTGCCAGCAGTTCCGGGGGGTGGTATCAGCCCCAGCATTTT
13,.,many,TRBJ1-1,TRBV4-3,CASSRTRETKAFF,TGCGCCAGCAGCCGAACACGGGAGACTAAAGCTTTCTTT
13,TRBD1,many,TRBJ1-2,TRBV12-3/TRBV12-4,CASSLGQNYGYTF,TGTGCCAGCAGCTTGGGACAGAACTATGGCTACACCTTC
14,TRBD1,many,TRBJ1-2,TRBV10-3,CAIAAGTGVYGYTF,TGTGCCATCGCCGCCGGGACAGGGGTCTATGGCTACACCTTC
15,TRBD1,few,TRBJ2-7,TRBV28,CASSTGTGGWDEQYF,TGTGCCAGCAGCACTGGGACAGGGGGCTGGGACGAGCAGTACTTC
15,.,many,TRBJ2-3,TRBV7-9,CASSLGFHSTDTQYF,TGTGCCAGCAGCTTGGGATTTCATAGCACAGATACGCAGTATTTT
14,.,many,TRBJ1-1,TRBV5-4,CASSGDTGYTEAFF,TGTGCCAGCAGCGGGGACACAGGTTACACTGAAGCTTTCTTT
15,TRBD2,few,TRBJ2-5,TRBV6-2/TRBV6-3,CASGTLAGAQETQYF,TGTGCCAGCGGTACACTAGCGGGGGCCCAAGAGACCCAGTACTTC
16,.,.,TRBJ2-7,TRBV12-1,CASSLMTSGDSYEQYF,TGTGCCAGCAGCTTGATGACTAGCGGGGATTCCTACGAGCAGTACTTC
15,TRBD2,many,TRBJ2-3,TRBV6-2/TRBV6-3,CASSPSSGVTDTQYF,TGTGCCAGCAGCCCATCTAGCGGGGTCACAGATACGCAGTATTTT
15,.,.,TRBJ1-4,TRBV28,CASSLLANLDEKLFF,TGTGCCAGCAGTTTATTGGCAAACCTGGATGAAAAACTGTTTTTT
17,TRBD1,many,TRBJ1-1,TRBV4-3,CASSHHRDRDFRTEAFF,TGCGCCAGCAGCCATCACCGGGACAGGGATTTCCGGACTGAAGCTTTCTTT
16,.,few,TRBJ2-2,TRBV5-5,CASSLGQSANTGELFF,TGTGCCAGCAGCTTGGGGCAATCCGCGAACACCGGGGAGCTGTTTTTT
13,.,many,TRBJ1-5,TRBV12-3/TRBV12-4,CASSTGVRGPQHF,TGTGCCAGCAGTACAGGTGTCCGGGGGCCCCAGCATTTT
13,.,many,TRBJ1-3,TRBV6-5,CASSYGSGNTIYF,TGTGCCAGCAGTTACGGCTCTGGAAACACCATATATTTT
19,TRBD2,few,TRBJ2-2,TRBV14,CASSHLPGLAELNTGELFF,TGTGCCAGCAGCCACCTCCCGGGACTAGCGGAATTGAACACCGGGGAGCTGTTTTTT
15,.,.,TRBJ2-4,TRBV2,CASSEVGDLGNIQYF,TGTGCCAGCAGTGAAGTGGGGGATCTTGGAAACATTCAGTACTTC
15,.,many,TRBJ2-3,TRBV29-1,CSVAPRDYSTDTQYF,TGCAGCGTCGCGCCCCGGGATTATAGCACAGATACGCAGTATTTT
16,TRBD2,many,TRBJ2-2,TRBV18,CASSLTSGRNTGELFF,TGTGCCAGCTCACTCACTAGCGGGAGAAACACCGGGGAGCTGTTTTTT
11,.,many,TRBJ2-2,TRBV29-1,CSVDRSGELFF,TGCAGCGTTGACAGGTCGGGGGAGCTGTTTTTT
17,.,.,TRBJ2-1,TRBV4-1,CASRPVGGLSSYNEQFF,TGCGCCAGCAGGCCCGTGGGCGGACTGAGCTCCTACAATGAGCAGTTCTTC
16,.,few,TRBJ2-2,TRBV7-9,CASSLDAGGHTGELFF,TGTGCCAGCAGCCTAGATGCGGGTGGCCATACCGGGGAGCTGTTTTTT
14,.,many,TRBJ2-6,TRBV12-3/TRBV12-4,CASSFPAGANVLTF,TGTGCCAGCAGTTTTCCAGCCGGGGCCAACGTCCTGACTTTC
15,TRBD2,many,TRBJ2-4,TRBV19,CASSEFTGGKNIQYF,TGTGCCAGTAGTGAGTTTACGGGAGGTAAAAACATTCAGTACTTC
13,.,few,TRBJ2-2,TRBV7-9,CASSFEATGELFF,TGTGCCAGCAGCTTTGAAGCTACCGGGGAGCTGTTTTTT
15,.,.,TRBJ1-3,TRBV5-1,CASSLAGQGGNTIHF,TGCGCCAGCAGCTTGGCCGGGCAGGGAGGAAACACCATACATTTT
15,TRBD2,.,TRBJ2-7,TRBV27,CASTPSGGALNEQYF,TGTGCCAGCACCCCCAGCGGGGGGGCTCTAAACGAGCAGTACTTC
14,TRBD2,.,TRBJ2-7,TRBV27,CASRLAGVAYEQYF,TGTGCCAGCAGACTAGCGGGAGTGGCCTACGAGCAGTACTTC
17,TRBD2,.,TRBJ2-5,TRBV28,CAYSNALGVAGRETQYF,TGTGCCTACAGTAATGCCCTGGGCGTAGCGGGAAGAGAGACCCAGTACTTC
14,.,few,TRBJ1-6,TRBV3-1,CASSLVERNSPLHF,TGTGCCAGCAGCCTAGTCGAACGGAATTCACCCCTCCACTTT
15,.,many,TRBJ2-7,TRBV4-3,CASSQDSAAHYEQYF,TGCGCCAGCAGCCAAGATTCGGCAGCGCACTACGAGCAGTACTTC
17,.,.,TRBJ2-7,TRBV7-2,CASSPTLTTPLSYEQYF,TGTGCCAGCAGCCCAACCCTGACAACCCCCCTTTCCTACGAGCAGTACTTC
15,.,.,TRBJ1-1,TRBV4-3,CASSQEEGLNTEAFF,TGCGCCAGCAGCCAAGAGGAGGGTTTGAACACTGAAGCTTTCTTT
15,TRBD1,many,TRBJ1-4,TRBV6-1,CASSESPGGHEKLFF,TGTGCCAGCAGTGAAAGTCCAGGGGGCCACGAAAAACTGTTTTTT
15,TRBD2,many,TRBJ2-1,TRBV6-5,CASSYGSGAANEQFF,TGTGCCAGCAGTTACGGTAGCGGGGCGGCCAATGAGCAGTTCTTC